The rows below give T cell receptor beta chains drawn from one sample of a study of brain T cells in children with intractable seizures. Sequencing used immunoSEQ multiplex PCR; TCRdb keeps in-frame clones, though not all of them. The sample records roughly 110,000 clones, approximately 94% being singletons. The sample was peripheral blood, taken at surgery. The receptors come from a boy in the first two years of life with hemimegalencephaly and intractable seizures. Each CDR3 is given with its conserved first and last residue. A D gene is named only where the DNA matches it firmly. Clone size is stated in some rows and not others, as once, few, many or a class when expanded.

V	J	size	D	CDR3	DNA
TRBV23-1	TRBJ2-7	-	-	CASSPYEEQGYEQYF	TGCGCCAGCTCACCTTATGAGGAACAGGGCTACGAGCAGTACTTC
TRBV28	TRBJ1-4	-	TRBD1	CASRTSGQGSEKLFF	TGTGCCAGCAGAACTTCGGGACAGGGAAGCGAAAAACTGTTTTTT
TRBV20-1	TRBJ2-7	once	-	CSASQRAYEQYF	TGCAGTGCTAGTCAGCGCGCCTACGAGCAGTACTTC
TRBV28	TRBJ2-1	-	-	CASSFQGTYNEQFF	TGTGCTAGCAGTTTCCAGGGAACCTACAATGAGCAGTTCTTC
TRBV3-1/TRBV3-2	TRBJ2-2	-	-	CASSLYQGSGELFF	TGTGCCAGCAGCCTCTACCAGGGATCTGGGGAGCTGTTTTTT
TRBV18	TRBJ2-7	-	-	CASSPYRAASYEQYF	TGTGCCAGCTCACCATACCGGGCAGCCTCCTACGAGCAGTACTTC
TRBV7-8	TRBJ1-2	-	-	CASSLGLLSYGYTF	TGTGCCAGCAGCTTGGGGTTGCTTAGCTATGGCTACACCTTC
TRBV12-5	TRBJ1-2	-	-	CASGLSLGGDGYTF	TGTGCTAGTGGTTTGAGCCTGGGGGGCGATGGCTACACCTTC
TRBV30	TRBJ1-2	-	-	CAWSVSSYGYTF	TGTGCCTGGAGTGTAAGTTCCTATGGCTACACCTTC
TRBV7-3	TRBJ1-2	few	TRBD1	CASSLSGGYGYTF	TGTGCCAGCAGCTTATCAGGGGGCTATGGCTACACCTTC
TRBV15	TRBJ2-7	-	-	CATSRGTFAHEQYF	TGTGCCACCAGCAGAGGGACATTCGCCCACGAGCAGTACTTC
TRBV24-1	TRBJ2-5	-	TRBD1	CATSHRDRAQETQYF	TGTGCCACCAGTCACCGGGACAGGGCACAAGAGACCCAGTACTTC
TRBV6-5	TRBJ1-1	-	-	CASSYSEVGNTEAFF	TGTGCCAGCAGTTACTCTGAGGTGGGGAACACTGAAGCTTTCTTT
TRBV7-8	TRBJ1-4	-	-	CASSPRTDHNEKLFF	TGTGCCAGCAGCCCCCGGACAGACCATAATGAAAAACTGTTTTTT
TRBV11-3	TRBJ2-7	-	TRBD2	CASSPSGRASEQYF	TGTGCCAGCAGCCCCAGCGGGAGGGCCTCCGAGCAGTACTTC
TRBV21-1	TRBJ2-7	-	-	CASSKSGRISYEQYF	TGTGCCAGCAGCAAATCAGGACGCATCTCCTACGAGCAGTACTTC
TRBV5-6	TRBJ2-2	-	-	CASSLRSTGELFF	TGTGCCAGCAGCTTAAGGTCCACCGGGGAGCTGTTTTTT
TRBV7-9	TRBJ2-3	-	-	CASSGSDTQYF	TGTGCCAGCTCAGGGTCAGATACGCAGTATTTT
TRBV7-2	TRBJ1-1	once	-	CASSPAGWGLEAFF	TGTGCCAGCAGCCCCGCGGGGTGGGGGCTTGAAGCTTTCTTT
TRBV10-1	TRBJ1-4	-	-	CASSESRGVTEKLFF	TGCGCCAGCAGTGAGTCCCGAGGGGTTACTGAAAAACTGTTTTTT
TRBV28	TRBJ1-2	once	TRBD1	CASSPPDRANYGYTF	TGTGCCAGCAGTCCTCCGGACAGGGCGAACTATGGCTACACCTTC
TRBV28	TRBJ1-5	once	-	CASSPHTGSYSNQPQHF	TGTGCCAGCAGTCCCCATACAGGATCTTATAGCAATCAGCCCCAGCATTTT
TRBV12-2	TRBJ2-5	-	-	CASRPSSGTSACTQYF	TGTGCAAGTCGCCCTTCCTCCGGGACTAGCGCCTGTACCCAGTACTTC
TRBV6-5	TRBJ1-5	-	-	CASRRQDGQPQHF	TGTGCCAGCAGGAGACAGGACGGCCAGCCCCAGCATTTT
TRBV3-1/TRBV3-2	TRBJ2-5	-	-	CASASRERETQYF	TGTGCCAGCGCATCCAGGGAAAGGGAGACCCAGTACTTC
TRBV9	TRBJ2-1	-	-	CASSLAAGHSGEQFF	TGTGCCAGCAGTTTAGCAGCGGGACATTCCGGCGAGCAGTTCTTC
TRBV10-3	TRBJ2-7	-	TRBD2	CAISEGPGLVAYEQYF	TGTGCCATCAGTGAGGGGCCCGGACTAGTCGCCTACGAGCAGTACTTC
TRBV4-1	TRBJ2-3	-	TRBD2	CASSPGLAGVLTGFTDTQYF	TGCGCCAGCAGCCCCGGACTAGCGGGAGTCCTCACAGGGTTCACAGATACGCAGTATTTT
TRBV11-1	TRBJ1-5	-	-	CASSLACREGGNQPQHF	TGTGCCAGCAGCTTAGCGTGCAGGGAGGGTGGCAATCAGCCCCAGCATTTT
TRBV30	TRBJ2-7	-	-	CAAGDLMAGEQYF	TGTGCCGCCGGGGACTTAATGGCTGGCGAGCAGTACTTC
TRBV7-3	TRBJ1-6	-	-	CASSLSRGPNSPLHF	TGTGCCAGCAGCTTAAGTCGGGGGCCCAATTCACCCCTCCACTTT
TRBV25-1	TRBJ2-3	-	TRBD2	CASSTNSGSGADTQYF	TGTGCCAGCAGTACCAATAGCGGGAGTGGCGCAGATACGCAGTATTTT
TRBV20-1	TRBJ1-1	-	-	CSAEKKAFF	TGCAGTGCTGAAAAGAAAGCTTTCTTT
TRBV5-4	TRBJ2-7	-	TRBD1	CASSPVGRDRPYEQYF	TGTGCCAGCAGCCCGGTGGGTAGGGACAGACCCTACGAGCAGTACTTC
TRBV28	TRBJ2-4	-	-	CVTRQGAGNIQYF	TGTGTCACGCGACAGGGAGCGGGAAACATTCAGTACTTC
TRBV5-6	TRBJ1-3	-	-	CASPRGNTIYF	TGTGCCAGCCCACGCGGAAACACCATATATTTT
TRBV5-5	TRBJ2-1	-	TRBD1	CASSQTGTSYNEQFF	TGTGCCAGCAGCCAGACAGGGACCTCCTACAATGAGCAGTTCTTC
TRBV5-1	TRBJ2-1	once	TRBD2	CASSRGLAGGNEQFF	TGCGCCAGCAGCAGGGGACTAGCGGGAGGCAATGAGCAGTTCTTC
TRBV4-1	TRBJ2-1	-	TRBD1	CASSQNRGNEQFF	TGCGCCAGCAGCCAGAACAGGGGAAATGAGCAGTTCTTC
TRBV5-1	TRBJ1-6	-	TRBD1	CASSFQGAENSPLHF	TGCGCCAGCAGCTTCCAGGGGGCAGAGAATTCACCCCTCCACTTT
TRBV5-1	TRBJ2-3	-	TRBD2	CASSSGLDRSTDTQYF	TGCGCCAGCAGCTCCGGACTAGATAGGAGCACAGATACGCAGTATTTT
TRBV29-1	TRBJ2-7	-	TRBD1	CSVAGQLSYEQYF	TGCAGCGTTGCGGGACAGCTTTCCTACGAGCAGTACTTC
TRBV7-3	TRBJ2-2	-	-	CASRLMESGELFF	TGTGCCAGCCGATTAATGGAGTCCGGGGAGCTGTTTTTT
TRBV5-4	TRBJ2-1	once	-	CASSLSGSSYNEQFF	TGTGCCAGCAGCCTCAGCGGAAGCTCCTACAATGAGCAGTTCTTC
TRBV27	TRBJ1-4	-	-	CASSLRANEKLFF	TGTGCCAGCAGTTTACGGGCTAATGAAAAACTGTTTTTT
TRBV27	TRBJ2-1	-	-	CASSFSGRNEQFF	TGTGCCAGCAGTTTTTCGGGTCGTAATGAGCAGTTCTTC
TRBV19	TRBJ1-2	-	-	CASSMTENYGYTF	TGTGCCAGTAGTATGACAGAGAACTATGGCTACACCTTC
TRBV27	TRBJ2-5	-	TRBD2	CASSQAGGPLTQYF	TGTGCCAGCAGCCAAGCGGGAGGGCCTTTGACCCAGTACTTC
TRBV28	TRBJ1-2	-	-	CATMPAGRYGYTF	TGTGCCACCATGCCCGCAGGCCGCTATGGCTACACCTTC
TRBV5-1	TRBJ2-7	-	TRBD2	CASSLDSRESPQYF	TGCGCCAGCAGCTTGGATTCGCGGGAGTCCCCCCAGTACTTC
TRBV10-3	TRBJ2-3	medium-sized	TRBD2	CAIGYSGGRDTQYF	TGTGCCATCGGATATAGCGGGGGGAGGGATACGCAGTATTTT
TRBV24-1	TRBJ2-2	-	-	CATSDADPPNTGELFF	TGTGCCACCAGTGATGCAGACCCTCCCAACACCGGGGAGCTGTTTTTT
TRBV19	TRBJ1-6	-	-	CASSIGNLRGSPLHF	TGTGCCAGTAGTATAGGAAACCTTCGGGGGTCACCCCTCCACTTT
TRBV27	TRBJ2-4	-	-	CASSLLGGAKNIQYF	TGTGCCAGCAGTTTATTGGGGGGCGCCAAAAACATTCAGTACTTC
TRBV19	TRBJ2-7	-	-	CASSRTRGSNGQYF	TGTGCCAGTAGTCGGACCCGGGGTAGTAATGGGCAGTACTTC
TRBV5-6	TRBJ2-7	once	-	CASSLRGGPYYEQYF	TGTGCCAGCAGCTTGAGGGGAGGACCCTACTACGAGCAGTACTTC
TRBV21-1	TRBJ2-2	-	-	CASSKAPGQGNTGELFF	TGTGCCAGCAGCAAAGCGCCGGGACAGGGGAACACCGGGGAGCTGTTTTTT
TRBV21-1	TRBJ1-5	-	-	CASRGGGSNQPQHF	TGTGCCAGCAGGGGAGGGGGTAGCAATCAGCCCCAGCATTTT
TRBV5-1	TRBJ2-5	-	TRBD2	CASRENASGRRETQYF	TGCGCCAGCAGGGAAAATGCTAGCGGGAGGAGAGAGACCCAGTACTTC